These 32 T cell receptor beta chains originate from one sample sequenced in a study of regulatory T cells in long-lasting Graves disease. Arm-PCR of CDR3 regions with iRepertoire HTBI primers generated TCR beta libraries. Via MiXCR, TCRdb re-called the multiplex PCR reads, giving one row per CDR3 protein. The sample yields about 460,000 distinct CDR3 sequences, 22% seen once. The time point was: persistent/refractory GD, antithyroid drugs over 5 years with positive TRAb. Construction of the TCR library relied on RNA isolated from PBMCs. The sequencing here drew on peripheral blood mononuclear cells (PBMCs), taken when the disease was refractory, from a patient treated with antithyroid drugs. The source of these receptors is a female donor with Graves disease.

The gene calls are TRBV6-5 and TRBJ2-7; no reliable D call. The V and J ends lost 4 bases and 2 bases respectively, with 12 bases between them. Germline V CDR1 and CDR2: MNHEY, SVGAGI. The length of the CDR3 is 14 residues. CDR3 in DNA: TGTGCCAGCAGTTCCGATCTTCCCCCCTACGAGCAGTACTTC. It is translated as CASSSDLPPYEQYF.

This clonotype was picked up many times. The chain's CDR3 is CATSKDNRGGETQYF. CDR3 nucleotides: TGTGCCACCAGCAAAGATAACAGGGGAGGGGAGACCCAGTACTTC. This chain links TRBV15 with TRBJ2-5; tentatively, D is TRBD1 or TRBD2 (7 bases each). Germline V gene data show CDR1 as LNHNV and CDR2 as YYDKDF (reference sequence). The ends were cut back, 4 bases at V and 5 bases at J, with 17 bases in the middle. This CDR3 has 15 residues.

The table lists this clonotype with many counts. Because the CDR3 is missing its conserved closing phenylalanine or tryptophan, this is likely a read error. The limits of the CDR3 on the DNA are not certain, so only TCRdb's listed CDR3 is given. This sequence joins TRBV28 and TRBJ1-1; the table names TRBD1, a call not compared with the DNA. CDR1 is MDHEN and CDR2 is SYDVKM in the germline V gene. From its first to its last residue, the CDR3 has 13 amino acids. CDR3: CASSLWPGSPNFV.

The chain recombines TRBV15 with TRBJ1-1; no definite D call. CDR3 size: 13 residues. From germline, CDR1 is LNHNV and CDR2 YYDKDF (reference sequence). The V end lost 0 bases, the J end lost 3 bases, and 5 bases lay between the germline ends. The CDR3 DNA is TGTGCCACCAGCAGAGATTCTGACACTGAAGCTTTCTTT. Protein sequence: CATSRDSDTEAFF.

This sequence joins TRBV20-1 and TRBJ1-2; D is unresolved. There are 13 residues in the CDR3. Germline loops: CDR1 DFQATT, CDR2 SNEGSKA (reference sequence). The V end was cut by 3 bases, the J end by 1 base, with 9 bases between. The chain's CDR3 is CSARVSLNYGYTF. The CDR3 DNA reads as TGCAGTGCTAGGGTCAGCCTTAACTATGGCTACACCTTC.

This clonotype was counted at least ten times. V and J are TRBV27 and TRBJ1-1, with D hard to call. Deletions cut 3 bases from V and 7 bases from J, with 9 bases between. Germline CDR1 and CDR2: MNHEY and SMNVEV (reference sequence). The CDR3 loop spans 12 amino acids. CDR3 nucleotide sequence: TGTGCCAGCAGTTTTCCCGGCCTTGAAGCTTTCTTT. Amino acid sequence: CASSFPGLEAFF.

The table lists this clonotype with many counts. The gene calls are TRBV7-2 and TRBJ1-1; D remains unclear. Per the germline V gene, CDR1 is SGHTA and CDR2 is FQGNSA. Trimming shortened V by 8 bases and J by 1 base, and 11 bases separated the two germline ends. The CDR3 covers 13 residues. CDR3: CASSENSNTEAFF. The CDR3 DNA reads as TGTGCCAGCTCTGAGAATTCGAACACTGAAGCTTTCTTT.

CDR3 protein: CAWKETANTEAFF. CDR3 in DNA: TGTGCCTGGAAGGAAACAGCGAACACTGAAGCTTTCTTT. The genes are TRBV30 and TRBJ1-1; D call uncertain. Trimming took off 4 bases at V and 1 base at J, with 10 bases between the two ends. The CDR3 extends over 13 amino acids. CDR1 and CDR2 from the germline V gene are GTSNPN and SVGIG (reference sequence).

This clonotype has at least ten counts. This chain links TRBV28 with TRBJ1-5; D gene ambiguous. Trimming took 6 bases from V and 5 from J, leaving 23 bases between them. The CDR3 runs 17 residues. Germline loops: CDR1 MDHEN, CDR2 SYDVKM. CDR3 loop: CASSRWGPLSADQPQHF. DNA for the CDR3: TGTGCCAGCAGCAGATGGGGTCCGCTTTCCGCCGATCAGCCCCAGCATTTT.

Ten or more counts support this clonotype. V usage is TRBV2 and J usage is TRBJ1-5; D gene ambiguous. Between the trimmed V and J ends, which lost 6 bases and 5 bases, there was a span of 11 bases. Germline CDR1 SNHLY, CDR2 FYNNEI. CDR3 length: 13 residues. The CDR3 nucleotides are TGTGCCAGCAGCAAGGGAAACTATCAGCCCCAGCATTTT. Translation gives CASSKGNYQPQHF.

CDR3 nucleotide sequence: TGTGCCAGTGGTCCTTCGCCATCGGGGGAGTGGCCCCAGCATTTT. This translates into CASGPSPSGEWPQHF. The chain employs TRBV19 and TRBJ1-5, with D possibly TRBD1 on 5 matching bases. V lost 8 bases to trimming and J lost 9 bases, with 23 bases between them. This CDR3 comprises 15 residues. Germline V gene data show CDR1 as LNHDA and CDR2 as SQIVND (reference sequence).

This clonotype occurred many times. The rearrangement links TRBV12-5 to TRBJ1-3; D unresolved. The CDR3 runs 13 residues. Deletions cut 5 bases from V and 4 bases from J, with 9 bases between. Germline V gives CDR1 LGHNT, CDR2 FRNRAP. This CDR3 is CASGTAPGNTIYF. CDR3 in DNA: TGTGCTAGTGGTACGGCCCCAGGAAACACCATATATTTT. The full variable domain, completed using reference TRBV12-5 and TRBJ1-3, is DARVTQTPRHKVTEMGQEVTMRCQPILGHNTVFWYRQTMMQGLELLAYFRNRAPLDDSGMPKDRFSAEMPDATLATLKIQPSEPRDSAVYFCASGTAPGNTIYFGEGSWLTVV.

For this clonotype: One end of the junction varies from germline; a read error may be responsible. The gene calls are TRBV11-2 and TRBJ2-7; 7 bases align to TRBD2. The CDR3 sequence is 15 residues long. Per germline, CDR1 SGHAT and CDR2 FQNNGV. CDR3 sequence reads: CANSPLTSYTYEQYF. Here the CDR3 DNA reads TGTGCCAACAGCCCATTGACTAGCTATACCTACGAGCAGTACTTC.

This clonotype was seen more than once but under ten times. CDR3 nucleotides: TGCGCCAGCAGCCAAACAGGGGACCGGAACACTGAAGCTTTCTTT. Its protein is CASSQTGDRNTEAFF. The chain has TRBV4-3 and TRBJ1-1; 7 positions agree with TRBD1. There are 15 residues in the CDR3. Germline V gives CDR1 LGHNA, CDR2 YSLEER. V lost 2 bases and J lost 1; bases outside the gene matches: 4.

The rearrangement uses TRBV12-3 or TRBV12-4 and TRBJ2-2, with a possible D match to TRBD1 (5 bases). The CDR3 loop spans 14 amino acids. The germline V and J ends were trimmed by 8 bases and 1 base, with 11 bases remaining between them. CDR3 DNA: TGTGCCAGCCACAAGGGGCAGAACACCGGGGAGCTGTTTTTT. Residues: CASHKGQNTGELFF.

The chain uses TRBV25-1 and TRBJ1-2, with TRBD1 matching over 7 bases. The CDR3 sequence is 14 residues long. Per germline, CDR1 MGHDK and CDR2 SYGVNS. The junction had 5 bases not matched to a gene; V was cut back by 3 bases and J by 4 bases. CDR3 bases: TGTGCCAGCAGTGAGGACAGGCCCCCCTATGGCTACACCTTC. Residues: CASSEDRPPYGYTF.

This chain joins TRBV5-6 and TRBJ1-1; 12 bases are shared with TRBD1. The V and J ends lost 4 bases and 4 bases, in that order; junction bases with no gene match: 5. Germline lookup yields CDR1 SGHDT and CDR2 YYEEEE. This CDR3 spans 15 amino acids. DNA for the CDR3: TGTGCCAGCAGCCCCGGGGACAGGGGGCCCACTGAAGCTTTCTTT. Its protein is CASSPGDRGPTEAFF.

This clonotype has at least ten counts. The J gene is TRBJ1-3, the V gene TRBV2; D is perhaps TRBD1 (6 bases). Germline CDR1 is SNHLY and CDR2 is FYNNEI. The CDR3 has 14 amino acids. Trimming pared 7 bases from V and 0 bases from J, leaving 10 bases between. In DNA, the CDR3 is TGTGCCAGCACGGGGGCAGGCTCTGGAAACACCATATATTTT. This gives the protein CASTGAGSGNTIYF.

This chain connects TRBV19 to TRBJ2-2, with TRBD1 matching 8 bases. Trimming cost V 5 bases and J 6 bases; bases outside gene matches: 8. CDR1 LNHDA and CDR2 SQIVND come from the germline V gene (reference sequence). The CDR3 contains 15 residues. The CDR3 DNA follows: TGTGCCAGTAGTGGACGGACAGGGTCGGCCGGGGAGCTGTTTTTT. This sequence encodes CASSGRTGSAGELFF.

The DNA of the CDR3 is TGTGCCAGTACCCTCGACAGGGCGAGGCGAATGGGGCAGTACTTC. It translates to CASTLDRARRMGQYF. The rearrangement joins TRBV27 to TRBJ2-7, with 7 nucleotides matching TRBD1. The CDR3 length is 15 residues. Trimming at V came to 9 bases and at J to 9 bases, leaving 20 bases not matched to a gene. The germline CDR1 and CDR2 sequences are MNHEY and SMNVEV (reference sequence).

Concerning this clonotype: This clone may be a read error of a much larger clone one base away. CDR3 in amino acids: CASSRKGSTEALF. The CDR3 bases are TGTGCCAGCAGCCGGAAGGGGAGCACTGAAGCTCTCTTT. The chain is built from TRBV5-8 and TRBJ1-1, with D possibly matching TRBD1 (5 bases). There are 13 residues in the CDR3. Germline assignment: CDR1 SGHTS and CDR2 YDEGEE.

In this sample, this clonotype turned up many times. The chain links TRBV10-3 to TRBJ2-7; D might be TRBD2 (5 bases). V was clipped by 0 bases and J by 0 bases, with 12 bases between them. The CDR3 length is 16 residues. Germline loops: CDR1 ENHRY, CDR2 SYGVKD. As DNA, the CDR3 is TGTGCCATCAGTGAGTCGAGGGTTACCAGCTCCTACGAGCAGTACTTC. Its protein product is CAISESRVTSSYEQYF.

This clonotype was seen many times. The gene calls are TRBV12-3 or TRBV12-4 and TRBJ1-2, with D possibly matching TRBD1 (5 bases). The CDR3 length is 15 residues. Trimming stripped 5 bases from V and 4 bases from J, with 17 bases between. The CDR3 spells CASSPTGGGGYGYTF. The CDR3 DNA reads TGTGCCAGCAGTCCCACCGGTGGTGGGGGCTATGGCTACACCTTC.

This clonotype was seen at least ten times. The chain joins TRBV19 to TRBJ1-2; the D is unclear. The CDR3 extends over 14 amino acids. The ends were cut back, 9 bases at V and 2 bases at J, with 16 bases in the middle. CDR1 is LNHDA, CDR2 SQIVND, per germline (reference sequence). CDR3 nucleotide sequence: TGTGCCAGCCGCTCGGGCATCGGAAACTATGGCTACACCTTC. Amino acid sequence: CASRSGIGNYGYTF.

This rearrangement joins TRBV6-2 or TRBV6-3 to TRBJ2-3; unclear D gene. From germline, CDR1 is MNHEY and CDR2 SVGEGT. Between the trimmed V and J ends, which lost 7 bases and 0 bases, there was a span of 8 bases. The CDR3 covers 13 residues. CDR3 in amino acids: CASTRSSTDTQYF. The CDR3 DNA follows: TGTGCCAGCACACGGTCTAGCACAGATACGCAGTATTTT.

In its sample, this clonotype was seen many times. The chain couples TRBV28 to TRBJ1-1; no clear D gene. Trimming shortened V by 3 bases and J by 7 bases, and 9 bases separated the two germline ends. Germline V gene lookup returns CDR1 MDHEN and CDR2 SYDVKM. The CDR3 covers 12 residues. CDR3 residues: CASSFPRNEAFF. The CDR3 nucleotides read TGTGCCAGCAGTTTTCCCCGGAATGAAGCTTTCTTT.

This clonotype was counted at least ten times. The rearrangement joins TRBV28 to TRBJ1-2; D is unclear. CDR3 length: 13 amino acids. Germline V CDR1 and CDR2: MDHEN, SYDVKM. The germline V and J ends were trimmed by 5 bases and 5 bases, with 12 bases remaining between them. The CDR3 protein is CASSPPGAYGYTF. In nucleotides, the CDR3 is TGTGCCAGCAGTCCCCCGGGCGCGTATGGCTACACCTTC.

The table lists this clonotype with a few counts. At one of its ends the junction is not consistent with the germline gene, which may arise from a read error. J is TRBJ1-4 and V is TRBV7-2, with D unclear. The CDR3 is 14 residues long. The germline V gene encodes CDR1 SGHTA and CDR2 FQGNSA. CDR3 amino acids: CASSQNSYGEKLLF. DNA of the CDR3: TGTGCCAGCAGCCAAAATTCTTACGGGGAAAAACTGCTTTTT.

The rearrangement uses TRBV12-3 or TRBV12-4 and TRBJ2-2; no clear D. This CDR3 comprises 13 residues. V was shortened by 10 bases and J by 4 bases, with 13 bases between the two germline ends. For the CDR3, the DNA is TGTGCCACACCGACATTTTCCACCGGGGAGCTGTTTTTT. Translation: CATPTFSTGELFF.

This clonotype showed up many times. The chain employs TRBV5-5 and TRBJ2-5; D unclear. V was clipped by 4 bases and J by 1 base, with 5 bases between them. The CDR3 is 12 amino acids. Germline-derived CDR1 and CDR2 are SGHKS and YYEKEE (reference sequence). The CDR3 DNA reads TGTGCCAGCAGCCCCCGCCAAGAGACCCAGTACTTC. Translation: CASSPRQETQYF.

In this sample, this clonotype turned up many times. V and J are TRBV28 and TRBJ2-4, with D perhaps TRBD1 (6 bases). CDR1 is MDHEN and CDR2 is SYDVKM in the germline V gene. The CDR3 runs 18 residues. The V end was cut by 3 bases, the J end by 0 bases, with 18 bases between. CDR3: CASSFVGLGTQAKNIQYF. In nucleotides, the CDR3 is TGTGCCAGCAGTTTTGTAGGTCTCGGGACACAAGCCAAAAACATTCAGTACTTC.

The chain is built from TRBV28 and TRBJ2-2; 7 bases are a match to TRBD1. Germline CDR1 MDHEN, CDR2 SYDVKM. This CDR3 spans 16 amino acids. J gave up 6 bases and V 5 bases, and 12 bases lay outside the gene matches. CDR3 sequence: CASSTEGAGNPGELFF. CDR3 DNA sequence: TGTGCCAGCAGTACCGAGGGGGCTGGGAATCCCGGGGAGCTGTTTTTT.